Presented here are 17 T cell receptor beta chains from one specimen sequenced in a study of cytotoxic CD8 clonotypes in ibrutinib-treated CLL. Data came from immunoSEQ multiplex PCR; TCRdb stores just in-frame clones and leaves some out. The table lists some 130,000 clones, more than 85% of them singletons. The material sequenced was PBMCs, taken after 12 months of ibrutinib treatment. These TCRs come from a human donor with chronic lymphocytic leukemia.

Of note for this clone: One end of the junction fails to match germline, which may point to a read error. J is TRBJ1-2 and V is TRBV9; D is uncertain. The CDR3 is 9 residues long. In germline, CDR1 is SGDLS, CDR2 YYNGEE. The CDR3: CASSGHGPF. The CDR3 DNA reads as TGTGCCAGCAGCGGGCACGGGCCTTTC. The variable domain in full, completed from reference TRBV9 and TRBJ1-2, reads DSGVTQTPKHLITATGQRVTLRCSPRSGDLSVYWYQQSLDQGLQFLIQYYNGEERAKGNILERFSAQQFPDLHSELNLSSLELGDSALYFCASSGHGPFGSGTRLTVV.

CDR3 sequence (DNA): TGTGCCAGCAGTTTTGGCGGGAGGGCCCTTTTAGATACGCAGTATTTT. Translating gives CASSFGGRALLDTQYF. The chain couples TRBV28 to TRBJ2-3, with 9 bases that match TRBD2. The CDR3 loop spans 16 amino acids. Germline CDR1 MDHEN, CDR2 SYDVKM. After removal of 3 bases from V and 5 bases from J, the junction contained 9 bases not matched to a gene.

This CDR3 is CASTPLREQYF. CDR3 coding DNA: TGTGCCAGCACCCCCCTCCGCGAGCAGTACTTC. This chain connects TRBV2 to TRBJ2-7; unclear D gene. The V gene's germline CDR1 is SNHLY and CDR2 FYNNEI. This CDR3 is 11 amino acids long. Trimming took 7 bases from V and 6 from J, leaving 10 bases between them.

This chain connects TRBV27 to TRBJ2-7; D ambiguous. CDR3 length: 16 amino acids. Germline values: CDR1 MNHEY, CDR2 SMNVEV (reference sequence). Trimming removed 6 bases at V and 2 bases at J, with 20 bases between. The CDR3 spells CASSPSLVSITYEQYF. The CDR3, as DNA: TGTGCCAGCAGCCCATCGCTAGTTTCGATCACCTACGAGCAGTACTTC.

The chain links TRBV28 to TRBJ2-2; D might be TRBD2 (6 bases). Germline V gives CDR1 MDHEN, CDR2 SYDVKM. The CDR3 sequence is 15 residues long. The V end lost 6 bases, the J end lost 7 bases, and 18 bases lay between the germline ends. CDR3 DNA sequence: TGTGCCAGCAGCTCATCGGGAGACGGATACGGGGAGCTGTTTTTT. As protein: CASSSSGDGYGELFF.

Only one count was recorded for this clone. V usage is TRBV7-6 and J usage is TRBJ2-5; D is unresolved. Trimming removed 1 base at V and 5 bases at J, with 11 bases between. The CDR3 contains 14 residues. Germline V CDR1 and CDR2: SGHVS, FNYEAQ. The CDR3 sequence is CASSLGQVPETQYF. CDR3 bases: TGTGCCAGCAGCTTAGGGCAGGTCCCCGAGACCCAGTACTTC. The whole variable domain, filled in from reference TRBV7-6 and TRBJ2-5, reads GAGVSQSPRYKVTKRGQDVALRCDPISGHVSLYWYRQALGQGPEFLTYFNYEAQQDKSGLPNDRFSAERPEGSISTLTIQRTEQRDSAMYRCASSLGQVPETQYFGPGTRLLVL.

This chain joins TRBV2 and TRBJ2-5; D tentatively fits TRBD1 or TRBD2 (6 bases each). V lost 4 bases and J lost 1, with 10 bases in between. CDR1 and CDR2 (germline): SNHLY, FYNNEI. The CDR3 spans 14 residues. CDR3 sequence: CASSVGGPQETQYF. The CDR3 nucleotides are TGTGCCAGCAGTGTCGGGGGCCCCCAAGAGACCCAGTACTTC. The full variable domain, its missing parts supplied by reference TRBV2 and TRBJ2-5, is EPEVTQTPSHQVTQMGQEVILRCVPISNHLYFYWYRQILGQKVEFLVSFYNNEISEKSEIFDDQFSVERPDGSNFTLKIRSTKLEDSAMYFCASSVGGPQETQYFGPGTRLLVL.

The CDR3 sequence: CASSSTSGTSDEQYF. The CDR3 bases are TGTGCCAGCAGTTCTACCTCCGGGACATCGGACGAGCAGTACTTC. The rearrangement links TRBV7-9 to TRBJ2-7, with a tentative D call TRBD1 (6 bases). This CDR3 is 15 amino acids long. V was pared by 6 bases and J by 5 bases, with 20 bases between. CDR1 is SEHNR and CDR2 is FQNEAQ in the germline V gene (reference sequence).

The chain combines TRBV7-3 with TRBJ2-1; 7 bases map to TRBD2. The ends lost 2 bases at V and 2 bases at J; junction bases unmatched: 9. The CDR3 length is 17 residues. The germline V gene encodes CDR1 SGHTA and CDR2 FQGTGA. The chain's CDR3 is CASSLVGAGVAYNEQFF. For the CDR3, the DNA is TGTGCCAGCAGCTTAGTGGGTGCGGGAGTAGCCTACAATGAGCAGTTCTTC.

The CDR3 loop is CAWTGSYGYTF. For the CDR3, the DNA is TGTGCCTGGACAGGGTCTTATGGCTACACCTTC. V gene TRBV30 combines with J gene TRBJ1-2; D perhaps matches TRBD1 (5 bases). This CDR3 is built from 11 residues. Germline V gene data show CDR1 as GTSNPN and CDR2 as SVGIG (reference sequence). The V and J ends lost 4 bases and 5 bases respectively, with 8 bases between them. Combining the CDR3 with reference TRBV30 and TRBJ1-2 gives the whole variable domain SQTIHQWPATLVQPVGSPLSLECTVEGTSNPNLYWYRQAAGRGLQLLFYSVGIGQISSEVPQNLSASRPQDRQFILSSKKLLLSDSGFYLCAWTGSYGYTFGSGTRLTVV.

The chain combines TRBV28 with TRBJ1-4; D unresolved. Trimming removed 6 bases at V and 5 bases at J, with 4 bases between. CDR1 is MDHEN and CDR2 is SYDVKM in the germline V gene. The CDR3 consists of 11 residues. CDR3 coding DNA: TGTGCCAGCAGGAAGAATGAAAAACTGTTTTTT. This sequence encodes CASRKNEKLFF.

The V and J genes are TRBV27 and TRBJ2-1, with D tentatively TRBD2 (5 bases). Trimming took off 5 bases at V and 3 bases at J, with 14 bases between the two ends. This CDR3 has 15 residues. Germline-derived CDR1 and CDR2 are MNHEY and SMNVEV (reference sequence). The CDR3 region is CASSPLPGVYNEQFF. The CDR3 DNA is TGTGCCAGCAGTCCCTTACCCGGGGTCTACAATGAGCAGTTCTTC.

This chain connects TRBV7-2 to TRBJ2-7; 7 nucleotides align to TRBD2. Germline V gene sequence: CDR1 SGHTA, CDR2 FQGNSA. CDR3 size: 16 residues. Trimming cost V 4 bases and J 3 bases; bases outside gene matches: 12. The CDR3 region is CASSYPLGAGDYEQYF. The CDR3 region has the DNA TGTGCCAGCAGCTATCCTTTAGGGGCGGGAGACTACGAGCAGTACTTC.

The CDR3 here is CSAPFENIQYF. The CDR3 bases are TGCAGTGCACCGTTTGAAAACATTCAGTACTTC. The chain has TRBV20-1 and TRBJ2-4; D unclear. Germline assignment: CDR1 DFQATT and CDR2 SNEGSKA (reference sequence). Trimming stripped 6 bases from V and 5 bases from J, with 8 bases between. The CDR3 sequence is 11 residues long.

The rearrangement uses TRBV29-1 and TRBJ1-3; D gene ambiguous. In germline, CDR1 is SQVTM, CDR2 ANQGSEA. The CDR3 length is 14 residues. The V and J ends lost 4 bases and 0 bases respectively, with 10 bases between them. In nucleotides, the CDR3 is TGCAGCGTTGGAGAAGGGAGCTCTGGAAACACCATATATTTT. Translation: CSVGEGSSGNTIYF.

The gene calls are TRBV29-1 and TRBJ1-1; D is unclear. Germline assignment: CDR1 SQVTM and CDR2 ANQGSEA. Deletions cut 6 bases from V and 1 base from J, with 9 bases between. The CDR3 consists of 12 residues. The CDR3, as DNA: TGCAGCGTCTGGGCCTGGAACACTGAAGCTTTCTTT. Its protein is CSVWAWNTEAFF.

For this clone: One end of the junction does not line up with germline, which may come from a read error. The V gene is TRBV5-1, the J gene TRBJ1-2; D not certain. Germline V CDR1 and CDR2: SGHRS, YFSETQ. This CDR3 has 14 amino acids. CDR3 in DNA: TGCGCCAGCAGCTTGGAGCCAGCTAGATATGGCCACACCTTC. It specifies CASSLEPARYGHTF.